This T cell receptor (beta chain) was recorded in a study of blood T cell repertoires in COVID-19. On the study more broadly: COVID-19 samples from acute and convalescent phases originated in the United States, Italy and Spain.

The table came from immunoSEQ multiplex PCR; TCRdb's copy has only in-frame clones and leaves some out. The sample holds under 300,000 clones, 89% seen once. The sequence was collected from a woman between 40 and 55 years old who had recovered from COVID-19. The sequenced sample consisted of peripheral blood.

CDR3 sequence: CASSHGLADYNEQFF. DNA for the CDR3: TGTGCCAGCAGCCATGGACTAGCGGACTACAATGAGCAGTTCTTC. The rearrangement joins TRBV7-8 to TRBJ2-1, with 10 bases matching TRBD2. Germline V gene data show CDR1 as SGHVS and CDR2 as FQNEAQ. The CDR3 length is 15 residues. The J segment lost 3 bases and the V segment lost 5 bases, leaving 4 bases of the junction unmatched.